This record covers a single T cell receptor (beta chain). The specificity of this receptor is unknown. No qualities accompany the bases; no much larger clone lies one base away. This sample is drawn from a study of OX40 agonist ivuxolimab in advanced cancers. At the level of the whole study: Ivuxolimab was a fully human IgG2 agonistic monoclonal antibody targeting the costimulatory receptor OX40 (CD134). Intravenous ivuxolimab was administered to patients every 2 weeks at six dose levels: 0.01, 0.1, 0.3, 1.5, 3 and 10 mg/kg. Peripheral TCRbeta sequencing was intended to test whether TCR sequence diversity was altered and clonal T-cell expansion was caused by ivuxolimab. Three dose-escalation patients achieved partial responses, one with hepatocellular carcinoma and two with cutaneous melanoma. Of the roughly 50 dose-escalation patients, hepatocellular carcinoma was present in approximately 20, melanoma in around 15, renal cell carcinoma in 9 and head and neck cancer in 9. The paper covers the monotherapy dose-escalation part of the phase I ivuxolimab trial, which included N ≈ 57 patients. A male proportion of 70% to 90% and a mean age of approximately 61 years, ranging from about 20 to 85, were recorded for the dose-escalation cohort. Prior anti-PD-1, anti-PD-L1 or anti-CTLA-4 therapy was permitted, and roughly two fifths of dose-escalation patients had received checkpoint inhibitors. Summary of the overall study and its limitations: After ivuxolimab, more expanded clones were found on average in CD8+ T cells than in CD4+ T cells. The antigen specificity of the peripheral T cells that underwent clonal expansion was not determined. Low levels of normalized T-cell clonal expansion were also seen in some nonresponding patients. In the 0.1-3.0 mg/kg groups, partial responders had among the lowest normalized peripheral clonal expansion, particularly in CD8+ T cells. At doses from 0.1 to 3.0 mg/kg, clonal expansion was seen in both CD4+ and CD8+ blood T cells between baseline and week 6.

From V the trimming removes 1 base and from J it removes 2 bases, while the gene matches leave 1 base of the junction unaccounted for. CDR3 length: 14 amino acids, cysteine to phenylalanine. Only the CDR3 portion is preserved as DNA: 42 bases, with reading frame beginning at the first base. In the germline V gene (reference sequence), CDR1 corresponds to GTSNPN and CDR2 to SVGIG. The trial excluded patients who had a history of autoimmune disease or were on systemic immunosuppression. Peripheral blood for TCR sequencing was drawn from every dose cohort at baseline, at cycle 4 day 1 and at cycle 7 day 1. The samples were taken from a phase I, first-in-human, multicenter, open-label dose-escalation trial of ivuxolimab. The trial enrolled adults with locally advanced or metastatic head and neck squamous cell, hepatocellular, melanoma or renal cell carcinoma. CD4+ and CD8+ T cells were sorted separately from peripheral blood before TCR sequencing.

To sequence the TCRbeta CDR3 region, genomic DNA was isolated from the sorted cells. The immunoSEQ Assay was used to sequence the TCRbeta CDR3 regions. TCRdb took over this immuneACCESS table, retaining in-frame rearrangements with V and J assigned. Such tables are incomplete; in checked studies, under half of the missing clones stem from an unresolved V gene, and the remainder is unexplained. The sample data list about 61,000 clones, and around four fifths of these were observed just once. Less than 3.5% of the sample comes from the top ten. The clonotype originates from an adult with an advanced solid tumor such as melanoma, head and neck, liver or kidney cancer. The chain employs TRBV30 and TRBJ2-1, with 8 bases in between that match TRBD2. This sample comprised CD4+ or CD8+ T cells sorted from blood, obtained in a trial of the OX40 agonist ivuxolimab. The DNA sequence is as follows: TGTGCCTGGAGTGAAGCGGGGGCCTACAATGAGCAGTTCTTC. This is translated as CAWSEAGAYNEQFF.